A single sample is the source of the 12 T cell receptor beta chains below, sequenced in a study of early stage breast cancer tumors (dated by TCRdb to about 2017). The library was built by means of the immunoSEQ multiplex PCR assay. In TCRdb, the immuneACCESS table is reduced to in-frame sequences with V and J assigned. These tables do not hold every clone; where another copy was compared, an unresolved V gene accounts for under half, and the others remain unexplained. This sample lists several thousand clones; 65% to 80% were detected once. The ten largest clonotypes hold about a tenth of the sample. Source material: breast tumor tissue. Receptor source: a person aged 55 to 75 with breast cancer.

This chain connects TRBV6-5 to TRBJ1-2; 8 bases are shared with TRBD1. The length of the CDR3 is 13 residues. V dropped 7 bases and J dropped 8; count of bases not matched to a gene: 9. Germline lookup yields CDR1 MNHEY and CDR2 SVGAGI. The CDR3 DNA sequence: TGTGCCAGCACCCAGGGGGCTGCGAACGGCTACACCTTC. Residues: CASTQGAANGYTF.

The chain carries TRBV10-3 and TRBJ1-4; TRBD1 agrees at 7 bases. Germline-derived CDR1 and CDR2 are ENHRY and SYGVKD. CDR3 length: 13 amino acids. V lost 8 bases to trimming and J lost 4 bases; unmatched junction nucleotides: 4. In DNA form, the CDR3 reads TGTGCCATCCTCGACAGGGATAATGAAAAACTGTTTTTT. This translates into CAILDRDNEKLFF.

The chain is built from TRBV6-1 and TRBJ1-4, with 9 bases fitting TRBD1. The CDR3 is 14 residues long. Germline lookup yields CDR1 MNHNS and CDR2 SASEGT. V trimming: 4 bases; J trimming: 4 bases; junction bases outside the gene matches: 1. CDR3 sequence: CASSVGQGNEKLFF. The CDR3 DNA follows: TGTGCCAGCAGTGTGGGACAGGGTAATGAAAAACTGTTTTTT.

This clone has just a few counts. This chain uses TRBV7-6 with TRBJ2-5; 8 positions agree with TRBD2. This CDR3 is 16 amino acids long. V lost 5 bases to trimming and J lost 2 bases; unmatched junction nucleotides: 10. Germline CDR1 reads SGHVS; CDR2 reads FNYEAQ. CDR3 in DNA: TGTGCCAGCAGCCCCTCGGGGGGGGGAGGGCAAGAGACCCAGTACTTC. Its translation is CASSPSGGGGQETQYF.

This clone was counted a few times. The gene calls are TRBV10-3 and TRBJ1-2; D possibly corresponds to TRBD1 (6 bases). Per the germline V gene, CDR1 is ENHRY and CDR2 is SYGVKD. V was clipped by 6 bases and J by 6 bases, with 8 bases between them. The CDR3 length is 11 residues. CDR3 protein: CAIRGDNGYTF. CDR3 bases: TGTGCCATCAGAGGGGACAATGGCTACACCTTC.

The CDR3 loop reads CASSRVVTGIKTEAFF. For the CDR3, the DNA is TGTGCCAGTAGTCGGGTGGTGACAGGGATTAAGACTGAAGCTTTCTTT. The chain employs TRBV19 and TRBJ1-1; TRBD1 matches at 7 bases. This CDR3 contains 16 residues. Trimming removed 5 bases from V and 5 bases from J; junction bases left unmatched: 14. Germline loops: CDR1 LNHDA, CDR2 SQIVND (reference sequence).

CDR3 residues: CASSVEVGGETQYF. The CDR3 nucleotides read TGTGCCAGCAGCGTAGAGGTAGGGGGAGAGACCCAGTACTTC. The chain combines TRBV9 with TRBJ2-5; D is possibly TRBD1 (6 bases). V was pared by 0 bases and J by 4 bases, with 10 bases between. Per germline, CDR1 SGDLS and CDR2 YYNGEE. This CDR3 comprises 14 residues.

This chain uses TRBV6-5 with TRBJ1-2, with TRBD1 matching 9 bases. The CDR3 consists of 15 residues. V dropped 2 bases and J dropped 4; count of bases not matched to a gene: 5. Germline V CDR1 and CDR2: MNHEY, SVGAGI. This CDR3 reads CASSYRLTGGYGYTF. CDR3 sequence (DNA): TGTGCCAGCAGTTACCGGCTGACAGGGGGCTATGGCTACACCTTC.

The chain uses TRBV6-5 and TRBJ1-6, with 8 bases aligning to TRBD1. Looked up from germline, CDR1 is MNHEY and CDR2 is SVGAGI. CDR3 length: 15 amino acids. V lost 5 bases and J lost 5; bases outside the gene matches: 5. The CDR3 DNA follows: TGTGCCAGCAGTCAGGTGACAGGGGATAATTCACCCCTCCACTTT. Translating it yields CASSQVTGDNSPLHF.

The V call is TRBV6-1, the J call TRBJ2-3; D might be TRBD2 (6 bases). The germline V and J ends were trimmed by 3 bases and 14 bases, with 18 bases remaining between them. This CDR3 comprises 13 residues. CDR1 is MNHNS, CDR2 SASEGT, per germline. The chain's CDR3 is CASSDAGLLLRYF. The CDR3 DNA is TGTGCCAGCAGTGATGCGGGACTTCTCCTGCGGTATTTT.

CDR3 loop: CSVARDRVTEAFF. CDR3 nucleotides: TGCAGCGTTGCCCGGGACAGGGTGACTGAAGCTTTCTTT. This sequence joins TRBV29-1 and TRBJ1-1; 9 bases fit TRBD1. With 4 bases clipped from V and 5 bases from J, the junction kept 5 bases outside the gene matches. CDR3 size: 13 residues. Germline V gene data show CDR1 as SQVTM and CDR2 as ANQGSEA. Full variable domain (rest looked up from reference TRBV29-1 and TRBJ1-1): SAVISQKPSRDICQRGTSLTIQCQVDSQVTMMFWYRQQPGQSLTLIATANQGSEATYESGFVIDKFPISRPNLTFSTLTVSNMSPEDSSIYLCSVARDRVTEAFFGQGTRLTVV.

This sequence joins TRBV11-2 and TRBJ2-7; 8 bases align to TRBD1. Germline CDR1 SGHAT, CDR2 FQNNGV. The CDR3 has 14 residues. V was pared by 2 bases and J by 4 bases, with 4 bases of the junction left unmatched. Here the CDR3 DNA reads TGTGCCAGCAGCTTATTCCAGGGGGCTTACGAGCAGTACTTC. Translation: CASSLFQGAYEQYF.